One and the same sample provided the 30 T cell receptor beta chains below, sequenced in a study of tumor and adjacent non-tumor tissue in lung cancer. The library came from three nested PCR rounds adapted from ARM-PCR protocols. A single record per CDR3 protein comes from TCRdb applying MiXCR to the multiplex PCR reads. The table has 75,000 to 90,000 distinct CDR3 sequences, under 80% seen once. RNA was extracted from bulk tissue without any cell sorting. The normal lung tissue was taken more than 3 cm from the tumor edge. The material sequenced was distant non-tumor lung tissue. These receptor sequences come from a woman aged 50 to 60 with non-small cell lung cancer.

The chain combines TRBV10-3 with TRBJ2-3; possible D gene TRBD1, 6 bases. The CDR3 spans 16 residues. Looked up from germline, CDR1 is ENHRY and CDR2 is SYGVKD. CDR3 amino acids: CTISGQARDNTDTQYF. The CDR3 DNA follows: TGTACAATCAGTGGCCAAGCTCGGGACAACACAGATACGCAGTATTTT.

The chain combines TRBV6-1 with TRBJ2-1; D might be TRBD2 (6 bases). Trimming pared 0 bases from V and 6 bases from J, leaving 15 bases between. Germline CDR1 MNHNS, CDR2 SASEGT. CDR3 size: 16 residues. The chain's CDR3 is CASSEAIGQGGNEQFF. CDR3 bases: TGTGCCAGCAGTGAAGCGATCGGTCAGGGAGGCAATGAGCAGTTCTTC.

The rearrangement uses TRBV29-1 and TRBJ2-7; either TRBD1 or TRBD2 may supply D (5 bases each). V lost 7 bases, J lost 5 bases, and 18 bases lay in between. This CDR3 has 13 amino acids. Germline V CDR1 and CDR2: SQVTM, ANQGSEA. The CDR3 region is CSDHRDGKDEQYF. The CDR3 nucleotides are TGCAGCGACCATCGGGACGGGAAAGACGAGCAGTACTTC.

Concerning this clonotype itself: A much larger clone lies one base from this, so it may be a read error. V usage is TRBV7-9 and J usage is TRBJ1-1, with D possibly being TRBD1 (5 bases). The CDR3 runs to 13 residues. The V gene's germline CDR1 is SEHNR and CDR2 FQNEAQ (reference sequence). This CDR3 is CTSSLGAGTEAFF. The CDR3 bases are TGTACCAGCAGCTTAGGGGCAGGGACTGAAGCTTTCTTT.

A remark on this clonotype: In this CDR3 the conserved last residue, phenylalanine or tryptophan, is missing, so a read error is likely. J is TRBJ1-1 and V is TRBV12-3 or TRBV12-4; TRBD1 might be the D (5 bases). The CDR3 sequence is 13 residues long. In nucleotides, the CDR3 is TGTGCCAGCAGTGGGACTATGAACACCGAAGCTTTCTTA. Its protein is CASSGTMNTEAFL.

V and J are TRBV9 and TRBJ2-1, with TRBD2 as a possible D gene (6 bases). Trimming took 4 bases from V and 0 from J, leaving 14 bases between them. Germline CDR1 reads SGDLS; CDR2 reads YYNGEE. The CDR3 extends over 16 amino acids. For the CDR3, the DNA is TGTGCCAGCAGCCAACCGGCGGGATACTCCTACAATGAGCAGTTCTTC. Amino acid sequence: CASSQPAGYSYNEQFF.

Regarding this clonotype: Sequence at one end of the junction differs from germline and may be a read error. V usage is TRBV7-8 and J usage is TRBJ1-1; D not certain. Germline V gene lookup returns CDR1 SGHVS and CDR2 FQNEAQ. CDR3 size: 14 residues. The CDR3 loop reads CVSSLNRGNTKAFF. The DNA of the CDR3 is TGTGTCAGCAGCTTAAATCGGGGAAACACTAAAGCTTTCTTT.

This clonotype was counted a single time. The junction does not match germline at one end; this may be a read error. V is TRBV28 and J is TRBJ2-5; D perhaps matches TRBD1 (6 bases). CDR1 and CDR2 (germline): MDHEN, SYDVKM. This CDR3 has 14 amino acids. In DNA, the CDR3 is TGTGCCAGTAGTTTTGGTCAGGGGATGGAGACCCAGTACTTC. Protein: CASSFGQGMETQYF.

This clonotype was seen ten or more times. The CDR3 nucleotides are TGTGCCAGCAGTGAAAAGGGTGGCACCGGGGAGCTGTTTTTT. It specifies CASSEKGGTGELFF. V is TRBV6-4 and J is TRBJ2-2; no firm D call. The CDR3 is 14 residues long. V was cut by 3 bases and J by 4 bases, with 9 bases left in between. Germline V lookup: CDR1 MRHNA, CDR2 SNTAGT.

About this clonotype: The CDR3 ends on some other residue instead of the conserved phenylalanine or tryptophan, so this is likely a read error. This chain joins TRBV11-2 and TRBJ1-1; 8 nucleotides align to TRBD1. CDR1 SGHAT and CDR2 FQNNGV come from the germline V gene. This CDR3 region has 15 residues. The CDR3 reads CASGFTGRGLREAFS. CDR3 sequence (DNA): TGTGCCAGCGGCTTCACTGGCAGGGGGCTACGAGAAGCTTTCTCT.

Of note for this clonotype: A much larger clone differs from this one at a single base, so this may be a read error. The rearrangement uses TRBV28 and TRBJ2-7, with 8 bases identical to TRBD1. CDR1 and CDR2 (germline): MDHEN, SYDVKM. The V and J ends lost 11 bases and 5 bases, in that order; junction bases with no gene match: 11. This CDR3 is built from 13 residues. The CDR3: CAGQGALINEQYF. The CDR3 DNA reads TGTGCCGGCCAGGGGGCGCTAATCAACGAGCAGTACTTC.

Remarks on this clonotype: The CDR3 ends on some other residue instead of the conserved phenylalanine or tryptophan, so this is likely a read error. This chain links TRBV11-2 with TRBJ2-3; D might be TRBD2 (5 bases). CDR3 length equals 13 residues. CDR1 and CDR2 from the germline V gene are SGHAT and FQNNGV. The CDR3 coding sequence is TGTACAAGCAGCTTAGGGTCGGAGGATATACAGTATCTT. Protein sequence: CTSSLGSEDIQYL.

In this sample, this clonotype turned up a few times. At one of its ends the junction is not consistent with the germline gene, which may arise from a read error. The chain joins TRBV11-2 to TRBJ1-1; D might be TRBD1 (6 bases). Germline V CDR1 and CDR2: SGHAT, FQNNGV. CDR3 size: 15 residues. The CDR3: CASSLEPGANTDAFF. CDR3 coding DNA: TGTGCTAGTAGCTTAGAGCCGGGGGCGAACACTGATGCTTTCTTT. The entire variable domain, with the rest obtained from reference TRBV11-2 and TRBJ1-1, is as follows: EAGVAQSPRYKIIEKRQSVAFWCNPISGHATLYWYQQILGQGPKLLIQFQNNGVVDDSQLPKDRFSAERLKGVDSTLKIQPAKLEDSAVYLCASSLEPGANTDAFFGQGTRLTVV.

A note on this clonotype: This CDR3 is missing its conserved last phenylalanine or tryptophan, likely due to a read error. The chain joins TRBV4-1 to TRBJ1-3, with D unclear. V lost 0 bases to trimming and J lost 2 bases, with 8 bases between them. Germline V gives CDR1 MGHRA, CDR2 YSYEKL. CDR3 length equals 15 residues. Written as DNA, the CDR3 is TGCGCCAGCAGCCAAGAATCAGGTGCTGGAAACACCATATATTCT. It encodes CASSQESGAGNTIYS.

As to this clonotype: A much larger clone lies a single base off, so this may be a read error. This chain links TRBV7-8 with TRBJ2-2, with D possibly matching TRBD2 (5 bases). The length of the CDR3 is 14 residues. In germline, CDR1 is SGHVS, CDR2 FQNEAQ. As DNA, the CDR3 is TGTGCCAGCAGCTTAGGACCAAACACCGGGGAGCTGATTTTT. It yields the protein CASSLGPNTGELIF.

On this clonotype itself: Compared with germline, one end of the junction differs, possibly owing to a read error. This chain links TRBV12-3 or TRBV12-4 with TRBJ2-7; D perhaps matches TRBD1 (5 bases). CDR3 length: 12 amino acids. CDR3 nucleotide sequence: TGTACCAGCAGGGTACAGACCTACGAGCAGTACTTC. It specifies CTSRVQTYEQYF.

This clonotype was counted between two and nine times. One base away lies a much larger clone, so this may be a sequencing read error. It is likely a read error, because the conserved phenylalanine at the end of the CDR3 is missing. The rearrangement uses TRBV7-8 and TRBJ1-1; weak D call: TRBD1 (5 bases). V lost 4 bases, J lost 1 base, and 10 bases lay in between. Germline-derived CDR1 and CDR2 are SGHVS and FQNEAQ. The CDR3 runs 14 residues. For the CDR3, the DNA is TGTGCCAGCAGCTGGACTGGGACGAACACTGAAGCTTTCTTA. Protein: CASSWTGTNTEAFL.

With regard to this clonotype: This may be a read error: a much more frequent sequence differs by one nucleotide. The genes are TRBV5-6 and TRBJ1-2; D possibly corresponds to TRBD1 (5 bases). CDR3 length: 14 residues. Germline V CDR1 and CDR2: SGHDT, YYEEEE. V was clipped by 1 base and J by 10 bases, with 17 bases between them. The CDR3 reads CASSLIRTTLDYTF. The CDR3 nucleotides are TGTGCCAGCAGCTTGATACGGACAACCCTTGACTACACCTTC. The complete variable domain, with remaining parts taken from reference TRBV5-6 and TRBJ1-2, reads DAGVTQSPTHLIKTRGQQVTLRCSPKSGHDTVSWYQQALGQGPQFIFQYYEEEERQRGNFPDRFSGHQFPNYSSELNVNALLLGDSALYLCASSLIRTTLDYTFGSGTRLTVV.

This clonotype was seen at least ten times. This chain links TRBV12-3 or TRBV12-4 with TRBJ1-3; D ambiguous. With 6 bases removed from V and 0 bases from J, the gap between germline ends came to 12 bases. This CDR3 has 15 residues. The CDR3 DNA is TGTGCCAGCAGACCCAGGACGGACTCTGGAAACACCATATATTTT. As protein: CASRPRTDSGNTIYF.

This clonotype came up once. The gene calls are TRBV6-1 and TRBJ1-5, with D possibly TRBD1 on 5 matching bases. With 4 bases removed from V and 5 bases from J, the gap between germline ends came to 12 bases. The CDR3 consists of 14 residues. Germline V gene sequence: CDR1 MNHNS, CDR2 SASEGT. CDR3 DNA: TGTGCCAGCAGTGGCGCAGGGATCTATCAGCCCCAGCATTTT. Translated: CASSGAGIYQPQHF.

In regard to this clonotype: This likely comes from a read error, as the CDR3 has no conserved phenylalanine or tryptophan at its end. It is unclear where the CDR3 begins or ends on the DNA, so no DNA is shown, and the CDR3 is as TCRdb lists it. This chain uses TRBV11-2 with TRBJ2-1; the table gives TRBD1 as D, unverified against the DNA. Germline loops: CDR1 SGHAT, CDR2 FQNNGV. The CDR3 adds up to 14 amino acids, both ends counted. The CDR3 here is CASSYDSADNEQFL.

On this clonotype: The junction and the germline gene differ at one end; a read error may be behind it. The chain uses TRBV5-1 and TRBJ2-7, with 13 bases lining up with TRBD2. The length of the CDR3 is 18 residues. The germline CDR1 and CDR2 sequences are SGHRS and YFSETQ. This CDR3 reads CASSFGLAGDPPSFEQYF. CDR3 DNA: TGCGCCAGCAGCTTCGGACTAGCGGGGGATCCTCCCTCCTTCGAGCAGTACTTC.

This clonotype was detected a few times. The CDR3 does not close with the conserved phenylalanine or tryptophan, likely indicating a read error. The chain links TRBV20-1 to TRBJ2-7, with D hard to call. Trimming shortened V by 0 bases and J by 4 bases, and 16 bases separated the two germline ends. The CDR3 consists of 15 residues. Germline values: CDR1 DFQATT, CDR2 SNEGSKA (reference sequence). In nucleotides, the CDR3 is TGCAGTGCTAGAGATAGTTCCAGCTCTGTTTACGAGCAGTACTTG. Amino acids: CSARDSSSSVYEQYL.

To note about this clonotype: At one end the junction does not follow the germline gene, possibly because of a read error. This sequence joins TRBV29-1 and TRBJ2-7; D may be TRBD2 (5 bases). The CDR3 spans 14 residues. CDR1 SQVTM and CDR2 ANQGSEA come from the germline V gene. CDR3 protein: CSVVYQHGGYEQYF. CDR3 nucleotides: TGCAGTGTTGTATATCAACACGGAGGCTACGAGCAGTACTTC.

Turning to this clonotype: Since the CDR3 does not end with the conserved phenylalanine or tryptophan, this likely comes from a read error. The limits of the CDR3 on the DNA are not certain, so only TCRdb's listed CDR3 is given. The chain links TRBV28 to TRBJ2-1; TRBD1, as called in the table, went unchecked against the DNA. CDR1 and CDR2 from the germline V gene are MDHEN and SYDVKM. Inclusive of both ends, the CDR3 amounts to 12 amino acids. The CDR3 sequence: CASNYRDNEQCL.

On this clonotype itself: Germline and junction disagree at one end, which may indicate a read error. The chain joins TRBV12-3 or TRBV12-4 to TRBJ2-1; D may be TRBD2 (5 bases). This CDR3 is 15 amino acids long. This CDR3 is CASSSPGRGSSEQFF. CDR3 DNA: TGTGCCAGTAGTTCCCCAGGACGGGGATCTAGTGAGCAGTTCTTC.

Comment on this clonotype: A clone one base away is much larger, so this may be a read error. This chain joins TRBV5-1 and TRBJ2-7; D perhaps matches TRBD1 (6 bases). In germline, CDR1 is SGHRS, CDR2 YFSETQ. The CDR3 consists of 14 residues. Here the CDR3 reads CTSSLGTPSYEQYF. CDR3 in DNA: TGCACCAGCAGCTTGGGGACACCCTCCTACGAGCAGTACTTC.

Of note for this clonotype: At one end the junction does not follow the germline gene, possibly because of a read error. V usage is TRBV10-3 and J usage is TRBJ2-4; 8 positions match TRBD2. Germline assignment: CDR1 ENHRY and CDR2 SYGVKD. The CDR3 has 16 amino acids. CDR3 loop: CAVSELAGSAKKIQYF. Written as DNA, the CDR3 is TGTGCCGTCAGTGAGTTAGCGGGATCCGCCAAAAAGATTCAGTACTTC.

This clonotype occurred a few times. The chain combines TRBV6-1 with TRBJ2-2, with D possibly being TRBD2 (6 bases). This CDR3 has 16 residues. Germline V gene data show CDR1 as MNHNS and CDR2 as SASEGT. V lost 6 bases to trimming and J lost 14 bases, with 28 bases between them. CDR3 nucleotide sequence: TGTGCCAGCAGCCCCCTGGGGACCACTAGCACCGGGGGACTGTTTTTT. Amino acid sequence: CASSPLGTTSTGGLFF.

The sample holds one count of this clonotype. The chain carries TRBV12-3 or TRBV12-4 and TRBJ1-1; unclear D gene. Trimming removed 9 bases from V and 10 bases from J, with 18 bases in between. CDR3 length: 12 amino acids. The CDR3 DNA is TGTGCCAGTATAAGGGCTGAGGCAATAGCTTTCTTT. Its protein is CASIRAEAIAFF.